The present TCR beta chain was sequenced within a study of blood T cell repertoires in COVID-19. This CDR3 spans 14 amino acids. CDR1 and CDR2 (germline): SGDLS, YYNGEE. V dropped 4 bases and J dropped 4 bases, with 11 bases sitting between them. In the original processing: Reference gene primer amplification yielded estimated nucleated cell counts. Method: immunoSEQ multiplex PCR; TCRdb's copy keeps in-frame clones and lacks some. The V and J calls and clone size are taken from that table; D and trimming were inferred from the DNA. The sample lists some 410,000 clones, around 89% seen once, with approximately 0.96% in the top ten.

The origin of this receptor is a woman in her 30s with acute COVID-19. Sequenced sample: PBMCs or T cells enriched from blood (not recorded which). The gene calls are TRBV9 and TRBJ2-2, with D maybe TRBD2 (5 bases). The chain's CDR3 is CASSTQLGTGELFF. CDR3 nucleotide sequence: TGTGCCAGCAGCACACAACTAGGCACCGGGGAGCTGTTTTTT.